This TCR beta chain was documented in a study of shared clonotypes between healthy human individuals. Assay: immunoSEQ multiplex PCR; the TCRdb copy retains only in-frame clones and omits some. The sample contains 550,000 to 800,000 clones, about 92% of which appear only once. The CDR3 extends over 10 amino acids. CDR1 and CDR2 from the germline V gene are SQVTM and ANQGSEA. V was cut by 6 bases and J by 1 base, with 3 bases left in between. Sample: memory CD8+ T cells from PBMCs. The subset is: CD45RO+ cells pooled with CCR7-negative TemRA cells. The genes are TRBV29-1 and TRBJ1-2; no reliable D call. The source of this sequence is a man aged 18 to 29 in good health. Some clones in this sample may be carry-over from other donors' samples. The DNA of the CDR3 is TGCAGCGTCAATAACTATGGCTACACCTTC. Translated: CSVNNYGYTF.